This T cell receptor beta chain was identified in a study of metastatic and nonmetastatic thyroid tumors. Study findings and constraints: Compared with benign nodules, malignant thyroid tumors were reported to have significantly higher TCR beta diversity in both blood and tumor.

The entire patient cohort was treatment-naive prior to thyroid surgery. This clone has a count of ten or more. Its antigen remains unidentified. TCRdb reassembled clones from the PCR reads with MiXCR. The profile covers fewer than 35,000 clones, with 30% appearing a single time and 32% taken by the ten largest. V was cut by 6 bases and J by 2 bases, with 17 bases left in between. Germline CDR1 MNHNS, CDR2 SASEGT. There are 16 residues in the CDR3. The genes are TRBV6-1 and TRBJ1-5; D might be TRBD1 (5 bases). Material: blood. The TCR comes from a female donor with papillary thyroid cancer or a benign thyroid nodule (not recorded which). Some clones in this sample may be carry-over from other donors' samples. Written as DNA, the CDR3 is TGTGCCAGCAGCCGCAGGAAGGGGATGGGCAATCAGCCCCAGCATTTT. This encodes CASSRRKGMGNQPQHF.